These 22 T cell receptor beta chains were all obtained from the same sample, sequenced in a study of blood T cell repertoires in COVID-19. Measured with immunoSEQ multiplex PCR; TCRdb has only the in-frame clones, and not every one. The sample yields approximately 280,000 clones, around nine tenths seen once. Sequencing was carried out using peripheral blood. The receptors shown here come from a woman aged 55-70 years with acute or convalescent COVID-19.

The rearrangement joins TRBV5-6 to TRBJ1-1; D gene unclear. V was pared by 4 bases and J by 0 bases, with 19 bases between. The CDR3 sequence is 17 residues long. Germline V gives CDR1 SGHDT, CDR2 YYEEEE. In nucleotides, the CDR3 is TGTGCCAGCAGCGCACAAATGTTCGATGGCATGAACACTGAAGCTTTCTTT. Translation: CASSAQMFDGMNTEAFF.

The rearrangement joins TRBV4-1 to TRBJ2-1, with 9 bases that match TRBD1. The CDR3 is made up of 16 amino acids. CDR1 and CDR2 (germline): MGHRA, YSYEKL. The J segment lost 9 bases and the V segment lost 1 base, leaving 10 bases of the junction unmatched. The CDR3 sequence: CASSQGHRGLVGEQFF. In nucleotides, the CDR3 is TGCGCCAGCAGCCAAGGGCACAGGGGGCTCGTAGGTGAGCAGTTCTTC.

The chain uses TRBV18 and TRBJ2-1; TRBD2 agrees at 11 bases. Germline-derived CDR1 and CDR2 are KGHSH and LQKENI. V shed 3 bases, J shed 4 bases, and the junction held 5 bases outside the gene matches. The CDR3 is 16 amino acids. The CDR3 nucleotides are TGTGCCAGCTCACCTCCCGGGACTAGCGGATACAATGAGCAGTTCTTC. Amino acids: CASSPPGTSGYNEQFF.

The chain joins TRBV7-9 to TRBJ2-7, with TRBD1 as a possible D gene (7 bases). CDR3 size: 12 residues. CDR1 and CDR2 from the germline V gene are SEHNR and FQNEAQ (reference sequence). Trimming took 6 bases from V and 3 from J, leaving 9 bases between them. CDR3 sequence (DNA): TGTGCCAGCAGGCAGGGGGGCTACGAGCAGTACTTC. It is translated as CASRQGGYEQYF.

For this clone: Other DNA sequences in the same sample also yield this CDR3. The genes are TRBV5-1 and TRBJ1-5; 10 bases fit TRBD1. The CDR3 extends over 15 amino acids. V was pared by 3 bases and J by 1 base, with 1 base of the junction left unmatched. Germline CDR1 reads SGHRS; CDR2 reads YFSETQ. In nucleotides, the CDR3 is TGCGCCAGCAGCTGGACAGGGGGAAGCAATCAGCCCCAGCATTTT. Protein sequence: CASSWTGGSNQPQHF. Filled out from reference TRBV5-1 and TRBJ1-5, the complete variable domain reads KAGVTQTPRYLIKTRGQQVTLSCSPISGHRSVSWYQQTPGQGLQFLFEYFSETQRNKGNFPGRFSGRQFSNSRSEMNVSTLELGDSALYLCASSWTGGSNQPQHFGDGTRLSIL.

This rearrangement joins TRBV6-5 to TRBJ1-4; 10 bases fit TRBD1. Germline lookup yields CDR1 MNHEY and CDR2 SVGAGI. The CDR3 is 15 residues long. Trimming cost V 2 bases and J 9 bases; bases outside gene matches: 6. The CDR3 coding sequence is TGTGCCAGCAGTTACGACAGGGGGCGAGGGAAAAAACTGTTTTTT. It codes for CASSYDRGRGKKLFF.

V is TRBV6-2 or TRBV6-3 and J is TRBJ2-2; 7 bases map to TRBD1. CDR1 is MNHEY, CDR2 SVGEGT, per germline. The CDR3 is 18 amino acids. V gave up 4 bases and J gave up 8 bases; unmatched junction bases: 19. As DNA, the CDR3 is TGTGCCAGCAGTTTAAACCGCCCACGCGCACAGGGGCTAGGGGAGCTGTTTTTT. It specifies CASSLNRPRAQGLGELFF.

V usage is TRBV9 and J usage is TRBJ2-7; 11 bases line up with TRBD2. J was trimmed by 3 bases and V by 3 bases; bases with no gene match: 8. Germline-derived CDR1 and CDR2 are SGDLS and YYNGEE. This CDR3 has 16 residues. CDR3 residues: CASSGTSGFGGYEQYF. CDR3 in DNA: TGTGCCAGCAGCGGGACTAGCGGGTTTGGAGGCTACGAGCAGTACTTC.

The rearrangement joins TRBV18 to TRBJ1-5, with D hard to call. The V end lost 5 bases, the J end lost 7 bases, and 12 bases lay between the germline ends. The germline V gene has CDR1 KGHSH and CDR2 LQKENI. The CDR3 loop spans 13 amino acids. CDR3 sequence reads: CASSIDGNQPQHF. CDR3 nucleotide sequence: TGTGCCAGCTCAATAGACGGGAACCAGCCCCAGCATTTT.

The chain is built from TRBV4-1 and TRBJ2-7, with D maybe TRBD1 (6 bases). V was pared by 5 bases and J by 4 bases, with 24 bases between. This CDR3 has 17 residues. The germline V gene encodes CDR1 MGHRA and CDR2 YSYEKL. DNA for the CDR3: TGCGCCAGCAGCTCCCCCGCCACCCAGGGGTTACGGTACGAGCAGTACTTC. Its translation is CASSSPATQGLRYEQYF.

CDR3 in DNA: TGTGCCAGCAGCTTTCTCCGGCGGGGGGGCCTAACCCCGCAGTATTTT. Translated: CASSFLRRGGLTPQYF. This chain joins TRBV7-8 and TRBJ2-3; 9 positions agree with TRBD2. The junction had 14 bases not matched to a gene; V was cut back by 3 bases and J by 10 bases. The CDR3 is 16 amino acids. CDR1 and CDR2 (germline): SGHVS, FQNEAQ.

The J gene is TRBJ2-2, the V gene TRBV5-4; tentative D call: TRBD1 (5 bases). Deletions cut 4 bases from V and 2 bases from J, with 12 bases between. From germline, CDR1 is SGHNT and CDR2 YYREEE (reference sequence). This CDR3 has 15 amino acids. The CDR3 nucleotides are TGTGCCAGCAGCAGCCTAGGACATAACACCGGGGAGCTGTTTTTT. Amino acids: CASSSLGHNTGELFF.

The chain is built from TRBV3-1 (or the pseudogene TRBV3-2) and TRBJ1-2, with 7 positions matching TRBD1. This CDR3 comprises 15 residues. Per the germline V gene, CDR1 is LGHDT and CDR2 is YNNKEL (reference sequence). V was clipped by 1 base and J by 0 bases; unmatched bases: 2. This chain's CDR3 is CASSQGQGANYGYTF. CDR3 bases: TGTGCCAGCAGCCAAGGACAGGGTGCTAACTATGGCTACACCTTC.

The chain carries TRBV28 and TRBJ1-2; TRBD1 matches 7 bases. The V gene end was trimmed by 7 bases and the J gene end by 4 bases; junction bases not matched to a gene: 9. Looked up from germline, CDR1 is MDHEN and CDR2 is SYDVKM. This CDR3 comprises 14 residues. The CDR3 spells CASKPSGQLYGYTF. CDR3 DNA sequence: TGTGCCAGCAAGCCCTCGGGACAGCTCTATGGCTACACCTTC.

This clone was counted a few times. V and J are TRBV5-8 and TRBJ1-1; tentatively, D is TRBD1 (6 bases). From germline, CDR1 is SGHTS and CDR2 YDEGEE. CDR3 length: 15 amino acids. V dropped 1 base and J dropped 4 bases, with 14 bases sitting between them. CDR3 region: CASSLRNRAGTEAFF. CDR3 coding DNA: TGTGCCAGCAGCTTGAGGAACAGGGCTGGCACTGAAGCTTTCTTT.

The CDR3 region is CASSLLAGGYNEQFF. CDR3 sequence (DNA): TGTGCCAGCAGCTTACTAGCGGGAGGGTACAATGAGCAGTTCTTC. The chain carries TRBV7-2 and TRBJ2-1; 12 positions agree with TRBD2. The CDR3 sequence is 15 residues long. CDR1 is SGHTA, CDR2 FQGNSA, per germline. V lost 2 bases to trimming and J lost 4 bases; unmatched junction nucleotides: 0.

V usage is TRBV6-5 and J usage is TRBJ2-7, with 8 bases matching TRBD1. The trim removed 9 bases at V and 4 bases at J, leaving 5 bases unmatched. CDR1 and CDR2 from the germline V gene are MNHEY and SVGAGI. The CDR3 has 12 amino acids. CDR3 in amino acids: CASPTGGYEQYF. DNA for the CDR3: TGTGCCAGTCCTACAGGGGGATACGAGCAGTACTTC.

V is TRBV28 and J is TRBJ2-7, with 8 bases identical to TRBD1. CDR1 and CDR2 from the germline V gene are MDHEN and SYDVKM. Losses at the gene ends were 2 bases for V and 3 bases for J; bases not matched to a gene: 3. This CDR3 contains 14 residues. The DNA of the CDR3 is TGTGCCAGCAGTTTACCCGGGACAGGCTACGAGCAGTACTTC. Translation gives CASSLPGTGYEQYF.

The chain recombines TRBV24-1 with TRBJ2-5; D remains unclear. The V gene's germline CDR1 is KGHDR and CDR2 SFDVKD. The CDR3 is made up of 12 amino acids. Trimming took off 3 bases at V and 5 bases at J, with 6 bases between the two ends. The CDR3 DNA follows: TGTGCCACCAGTGATCCCGGGGAGACCCAGTACTTC. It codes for CATSDPGETQYF.

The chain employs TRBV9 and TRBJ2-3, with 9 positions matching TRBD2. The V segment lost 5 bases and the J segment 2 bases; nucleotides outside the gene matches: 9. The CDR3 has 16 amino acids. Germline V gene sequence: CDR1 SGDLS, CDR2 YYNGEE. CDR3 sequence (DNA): TGTGCCAGCAGGCCCGTAGGCGGGAGGGCCACAGATACGCAGTATTTT. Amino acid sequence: CASRPVGGRATDTQYF.

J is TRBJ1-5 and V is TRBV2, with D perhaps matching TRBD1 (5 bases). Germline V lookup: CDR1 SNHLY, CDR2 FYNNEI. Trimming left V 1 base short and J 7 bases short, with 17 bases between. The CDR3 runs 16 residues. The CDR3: CASSEERTNRIQPQHF. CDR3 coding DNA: TGTGCCAGCAGTGAAGAACGGACAAATAGAATACAGCCCCAGCATTTT.

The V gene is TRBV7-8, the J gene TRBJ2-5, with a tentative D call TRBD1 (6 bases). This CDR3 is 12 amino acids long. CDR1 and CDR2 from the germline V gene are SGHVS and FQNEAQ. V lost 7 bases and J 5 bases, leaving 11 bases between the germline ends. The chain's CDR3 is CASTRRGETQYF. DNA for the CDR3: TGTGCCAGCACCCGAAGGGGGGAGACCCAGTACTTC.